The present T cell receptor (beta chain) was sequenced within a study of blood T cell repertoires in COVID-19. In the study overall: Samples representing acute and convalescent COVID-19 were sourced from the United States, Italy and Spain. T cells, B-cell-depleted T cells, or PBMCs provided the cDNA or gDNA that served as material.

Original processing notes: By means of reference gene primer amplification, nucleated cell counts were estimated. Sequencing was performed with immunoSEQ multiplex PCR; in TCRdb, only in-frame clones are kept and a portion is missing. V, J and clone size are taken as reported in that table, and D and trimming were inferred from the DNA itself. The table has hundreds of thousands of clones, 70% to 90% seen once. Participants had their cohort set by participant-reported clinical history. Trimming removed 3 bases from V and 2 bases from J, with 18 bases in between. From germline, CDR1 is SGDLS and CDR2 YYNGEE. This CDR3 is 16 amino acids long.

The rearrangement joins TRBV9 to TRBJ2-7; D might be TRBD2 (5 bases). Material for sequencing was PBMCs or T cells enriched from blood (not recorded which). The source of this sequence is a woman in her forties who had recovered from COVID-19. The CDR3 sequence is CASSETAGSGAYEQYF. The CDR3 nucleotides are TGTGCCAGCAGCGAAACCGCGGGTTCTGGGGCCTACGAGCAGTACTTC. Together with reference TRBV9 and TRBJ2-7, the CDR3 gives the full variable domain: DSGVTQTPKHLITATGQRVTLRCSPRSGDLSVYWYQQSLDQGLQFLIQYYNGEERAKGNILERFSAQQFPDLHSELNLSSLELGDSALYFCASSETAGSGAYEQYFGPGTRLTVT.